This T cell receptor (beta chain) was recorded in a study of shared clonotypes between healthy human individuals. Naive CD8 cells were CD45RO-negative, positively selected for CCR7, excluding terminally differentiated effector memory CD45RA+ cells. Free of recent acute infections or vaccinations, the donors were healthy HIV-negative adults. The V gene's germline CDR1 is MDHEN and CDR2 SYDVKM. Trimming removed 4 bases from V and 5 bases from J, with 12 bases in between. CDR3 length: 13 residues. Researchers divided each subset's genomic DNA evenly across several immunoSEQ plates. Tens of thousands of T cell genomes, or around 0.2 ug DNA, went into the sorted-subset replicate PCRs. Repertoires were generated with immunoSEQ multiplex PCR, while TCRdb's copy carries only in-frame clones and drops some. Of 1.5 million to 2.5 million clones listed, around 96% are singletons.

This clonotype was sampled from a man younger than 30 in good health. The sequencing input was naive CD8+ T cells sorted from blood. J is TRBJ2-7 and V is TRBV28; the D gene is possibly TRBD2 (5 bases). The CDR3 bases are TGTGCCAGCAGTTCCGGGGTAAGCCACGAGCAGTACTTC. It translates to CASSSGVSHEQYF.